These 32 T cell receptor beta chains share one sample of origin, sequenced in a study of T cell responses to AZD1222 COVID-19 vaccine. This table comes from immunoSEQ multiplex PCR, and its TCRdb copy is limited to in-frame clones, with some not included. The sample carries under 70,000 clones, 80% to 85% recorded once. The sample here was peripheral blood, taken on day 0 of AZD1222 vaccination. Receptors were obtained from an adult in good health.

This rearrangement joins TRBV7-3 to TRBJ2-1; tentatively, D is TRBD1 or TRBD2 (5 bases each). This CDR3 region has 17 residues. Germline assignment: CDR1 SGHTA and CDR2 FQGTGA. V was pared by 4 bases and J by 2 bases, with 18 bases between. CDR3 sequence (DNA): TGTGCCAGCAGCTCGATGCAAACCGGGACGGCCTACAATGAGCAGTTCTTC. It is translated as CASSSMQTGTAYNEQFF.

By proportion, this clone is medium-sized. This chain joins TRBV11-3 and TRBJ2-2, with D perhaps assigned TRBD1 or TRBD2 (5 bases each). This CDR3 is 15 amino acids long. Per the germline V gene, CDR1 is SGHNT and CDR2 is YENEEA. Trimming took 4 bases from V and 2 from J, leaving 11 bases between them. CDR3 in amino acids: CASSSPWDNTGELFF. CDR3 sequence (DNA): TGTGCCAGCAGCTCACCCTGGGACAACACCGGGGAGCTGTTTTTT.

This clone was observed a single time. The chain carries TRBV7-8 and TRBJ2-7; TRBD2 is a possible D gene (6 bases). The CDR3 spans 15 residues. Per germline, CDR1 SGHVS and CDR2 FQNEAQ. The V and J ends lost 1 base and 5 bases respectively, with 15 bases between them. The CDR3 loop reads CASSLGGVWGDEQYF. The CDR3, as DNA: TGTGCCAGCAGCTTAGGTGGAGTTTGGGGGGACGAGCAGTACTTC.

This chain connects TRBV9 to TRBJ2-7; 9 nucleotides align to TRBD2. V lost 4 bases to trimming and J lost 5 bases; unmatched junction nucleotides: 7. The CDR3 contains 14 residues. Looked up from germline, CDR1 is SGDLS and CDR2 is YYNGEE. The CDR3, as DNA: TGTGCCAGCAGCAAGAGCGGGAGGAAGGACGAGCAGTACTTC. Translated, it gives CASSKSGRKDEQYF. The full variable domain, in which reference TRBV9 and TRBJ2-7 provide the parts outside the CDR3, is DSGVTQTPKHLITATGQRVTLRCSPRSGDLSVYWYQQSLDQGLQFLIQYYNGEERAKGNILERFSAQQFPDLHSELNLSSLELGDSALYFCASSKSGRKDEQYFGPGTRLTVT.

This chain joins TRBV7-8 and TRBJ1-2; the match to TRBD1 covers 9 bases. The CDR3 loop spans 15 amino acids. Trimming cost V 3 bases and J 4 bases; bases outside gene matches: 6. Germline CDR1 is SGHVS and CDR2 is FQNEAQ. The CDR3 protein is CASSFPDRGFYGYTF. In nucleotides, the CDR3 is TGTGCCAGCAGCTTTCCGGACAGGGGTTTCTATGGCTACACCTTC.

The chain joins TRBV7-2 to TRBJ2-7, with D maybe TRBD2 (5 bases). Germline values: CDR1 SGHTA, CDR2 FQGNSA. Trimming pared 4 bases from V and 3 bases from J, leaving 19 bases between. The CDR3 loop spans 16 amino acids. Here the CDR3 reads CASSSPGMGSDYEQYF. CDR3 nucleotides: TGTGCCAGCAGCTCCCCTGGGATGGGGAGCGACTACGAGCAGTACTTC.

The CDR3 region is CASNSGGRSPLHF. The CDR3 region has the DNA TGTGCCAGCAATTCGGGGGGGCGCTCACCCCTCCACTTT. The V call is TRBV27, the J call TRBJ1-6; TRBD1 is a possible D gene (6 bases). Germline values: CDR1 MNHEY, CDR2 SMNVEV (reference sequence). CDR3 size: 13 residues. V lost 7 bases, J lost 10 bases, and 14 bases lay in between.

The V call is TRBV14, the J call TRBJ1-2; TRBD1 aligns across 7 bases. Trimming cost V 2 bases and J 4 bases; bases outside gene matches: 4. The CDR3 has 14 residues. Germline V lookup: CDR1 SGHDN, CDR2 FVKESK. The CDR3 sequence: CASSQYQGGYGYTF. For the CDR3, the DNA is TGTGCCAGCAGCCAATACCAGGGGGGCTATGGCTACACCTTC.

The V call is TRBV28, the J call TRBJ1-5; D is perhaps TRBD1 (6 bases). The germline V gene encodes CDR1 MDHEN and CDR2 SYDVKM. Trimming took off 8 bases at V and 4 bases at J, with 21 bases between the two ends. This CDR3 comprises 16 residues. This chain's CDR3 is CASQSPGGGRNQPQHF. The CDR3 DNA sequence: TGTGCCAGCCAAAGTCCCGGGGGCGGGAGAAATCAGCCCCAGCATTTT.

The chain couples TRBV27 to TRBJ1-2; D may be TRBD1 (6 bases). CDR1 is MNHEY, CDR2 SMNVEV, per germline (reference sequence). Trimming removed 5 bases at V and 5 bases at J, with 18 bases between. The CDR3 is 15 amino acids. The CDR3 is CASSPRGGGTYGYTF. DNA of the CDR3: TGTGCCAGCAGTCCTCGAGGAGGGGGGACTTATGGCTACACCTTC.

The chain uses TRBV7-9 and TRBJ2-7; tentatively, D is TRBD1 (6 bases). The germline V and J ends were trimmed by 2 bases and 0 bases, with 8 bases remaining between them. This CDR3 comprises 14 residues. Per the germline V gene, CDR1 is SEHNR and CDR2 is FQNEAQ (reference sequence). CDR3 amino acids: CASSLTGSSYEQYF. In DNA form, the CDR3 reads TGTGCCAGCAGCTTAACAGGGAGCTCCTACGAGCAGTACTTC.

This clone was seen a single time. The chain uses TRBV2 and TRBJ2-7; TRBD1 matches 7 bases. Germline lookup yields CDR1 SNHLY and CDR2 FYNNEI. The length of the CDR3 is 14 residues. V shed 5 bases, J shed 0 bases, and the junction held 4 bases outside the gene matches. CDR3 in amino acids: CASSQDRFSYEQYF. The CDR3 nucleotides are TGTGCCAGCAGTCAGGACAGGTTCTCCTACGAGCAGTACTTC.

This clone showed up just a few times. V is TRBV18 and J is TRBJ2-7, with 10 nucleotides matching TRBD1. Germline-derived CDR1 and CDR2 are KGHSH and LQKENI. The CDR3 is 18 amino acids. J was trimmed by 0 bases and V by 0 bases; bases with no gene match: 8. For the CDR3, the DNA is TGTGCCAGCTCACCACCGTCGACAGGGGGCGTCAGCTCCTACGAGCAGTACTTC. Protein product: CASSPPSTGGVSSYEQYF. Drawing the rest from reference TRBV18 and TRBJ2-7, the complete variable domain is NAGVMQNPRHLVRRRGQEARLRCSPMKGHSHVYWYRQLPEEGLKFMVYLQKENIIDESGMPKERFSAEFPKEGPSILRIQQVVRGDSAAYFCASSPPSTGGVSSYEQYFGPGTRLTVT.

The gene calls are TRBV19 and TRBJ2-2; D remains ambiguous. The germline V gene has CDR1 LNHDA and CDR2 SQIVND (reference sequence). V dropped 3 bases and J dropped 4 bases, with 9 bases sitting between them. CDR3 length equals 14 residues. CDR3 sequence (DNA): TGTGCCAGTAGTATGTCGGTTTCCACCGGGGAGCTGTTTTTT. Amino acids: CASSMSVSTGELFF.

The chain combines TRBV4-3 with TRBJ2-5; 8 bases map to TRBD1. CDR1 and CDR2 (germline): LGHNA, YSLEER. V lost 1 base to trimming and J lost 5 bases; unmatched junction nucleotides: 12. This CDR3 is 17 amino acids long. Written as DNA, the CDR3 is TGCGCCAGCAGCCAAGTAATTGTAGGGACAGGTACCGAGACCCAGTACTTC. Translating it yields CASSQVIVGTGTETQYF.

V usage is TRBV12-3 or TRBV12-4 and J usage is TRBJ2-5; 7 positions match TRBD2. The trim removed 6 bases at V and 4 bases at J, leaving 2 bases unmatched. This CDR3 has 12 residues. The CDR3 DNA sequence: TGTGCCAGCAGAGGACTAGGAGAGACCCAGTACTTC. Its protein is CASRGLGETQYF.

V and J are TRBV6-5 and TRBJ2-7; D remains ambiguous. CDR1 and CDR2 from the germline V gene are MNHEY and SVGAGI. The germline V and J ends were trimmed by 2 bases and 2 bases, with 7 bases remaining between them. The CDR3 spans 13 residues. The CDR3 DNA follows: TGTGCCAGCAGTTACGTCGACACCTACGAGCAGTACTTC. Its protein is CASSYVDTYEQYF.

The chain recombines TRBV4-2 with TRBJ1-3, with 8 nucleotides matching TRBD1. This CDR3 contains 15 residues. V shed 1 base, J shed 4 bases, and the junction held 3 bases outside the gene matches. Germline-derived CDR1 and CDR2 are LGHNA and YNFKEQ. The CDR3 bases are TGTGCCAGCAGCCAAGGACAGGGGTCCGGAAACACCATATATTTT. Translating it yields CASSQGQGSGNTIYF.

This chain uses TRBV4-2 with TRBJ1-2; D gene ambiguous. The CDR3 is 15 residues long. Trimming took off 1 base at V and 0 bases at J, with 9 bases between the two ends. Germline V gives CDR1 LGHNA, CDR2 YNFKEQ. The DNA for the CDR3 is TGTGCCAGCAGCCAAGTAGGAGGGTCTAACTATGGCTACACCTTC. This translates into CASSQVGGSNYGYTF.

In its sample, this clone was seen once. This chain links TRBV7-9 with TRBJ1-6; D is possibly TRBD1 (6 bases). V shed 4 bases and J shed 13 bases, with 14 bases lying between them. The CDR3 is 13 residues long. CDR1 and CDR2 from the germline V gene are SEHNR and FQNEAQ (reference sequence). CDR3: CASSSTGSSPLHF. CDR3 nucleotide sequence: TGTGCCAGCAGCTCAACAGGGAGCTCGCCCCTCCACTTT.

The V and J genes are TRBV7-9 and TRBJ1-1; D gene unclear. Germline-derived CDR1 and CDR2 are SEHNR and FQNEAQ (reference sequence). The CDR3 covers 15 residues. Trimming cost V 2 bases and J 3 bases, with 13 bases left between them. CDR3 region: CASSLMGSGYTEAFF. CDR3 nucleotide sequence: TGTGCCAGCAGCTTAATGGGGAGTGGGTACACTGAAGCTTTCTTT.

The chain employs TRBV10-3 and TRBJ1-5, with a tentative D call TRBD1 (6 bases). V was cut by 2 bases and J by 4 bases, with 6 bases left in between. The V gene's germline CDR1 is ENHRY and CDR2 SYGVKD. The CDR3 totals 13 residues. CDR3 DNA sequence: TGTGCCATCAGTGAGCAGGGGAATCAGCCCCAGCATTTT. It translates to CAISEQGNQPQHF.

This chain joins TRBV12-5 and TRBJ1-1, with D maybe TRBD1 (6 bases). This CDR3 has 13 residues. The germline gives CDR1 LGHNT, CDR2 FRNRAP. With 6 bases removed from V and 0 bases from J, the gap between germline ends came to 8 bases. The CDR3 sequence: CASGDSLNTEAFF. The CDR3 DNA reads TGTGCTAGTGGGGACAGTTTGAACACTGAAGCTTTCTTT.

The gene calls are TRBV29-1 and TRBJ2-7, with TRBD2 identical over 8 bases. V was clipped by 4 bases and J by 6 bases; unmatched bases: 8. The CDR3 loop spans 13 amino acids. Germline CDR1 SQVTM, CDR2 ANQGSEA. As DNA, the CDR3 is TGCAGCGTTGTGAGCGGGAGTTTGACCGAGCAGTACTTC. It is translated as CSVVSGSLTEQYF.

The CDR3 here is CASSLMGVQGGYGYTF. For the CDR3, the DNA is TGTGCCAGCAGCTTGATGGGGGTACAGGGAGGCTATGGCTACACCTTC. The chain uses TRBV5-6 and TRBJ1-2, with D perhaps matching TRBD1 (6 bases). Germline values: CDR1 SGHDT, CDR2 YYEEEE. Deletions cut 1 base from V and 4 bases from J, with 17 bases between. The CDR3 totals 16 residues.

V is TRBV7-8 and J is TRBJ2-1; 8 nucleotides line up with TRBD2. In germline, CDR1 is SGHVS, CDR2 FQNEAQ. There are 14 residues in the CDR3. The J segment lost 5 bases and the V segment lost 8 bases, leaving 8 bases of the junction unmatched. CDR3 sequence (DNA): TGTGCCAGCTACGGGACTAGAGTAAACAATGAGCAGTTCTTC. Residues: CASYGTRVNNEQFF.

The rearrangement links TRBV5-1 to TRBJ1-2, with TRBD1 matching over 9 bases. V lost 5 bases to trimming and J lost 5 bases; unmatched junction nucleotides: 10. The germline CDR1 and CDR2 sequences are SGHRS and YFSETQ. The CDR3 consists of 15 residues. This chain's CDR3 is CASSKPGQGKYGYTF. CDR3 coding DNA: TGCGCCAGCAGTAAACCGGGACAGGGAAAGTATGGCTACACCTTC.

In this sample, this clone turned up once. The V call is TRBV4-3, the J call TRBJ1-1; 7 positions agree with TRBD1. The CDR3 sequence is 16 residues long. The V gene's germline CDR1 is LGHNA and CDR2 YSLEER. Unmatched junction bases numbered 12, after V lost 1 base and J lost 7 bases. CDR3 amino acids: CASSQGTGGRKVEAFF. The CDR3 DNA is TGCGCCAGCAGCCAAGGGACAGGCGGTCGGAAGGTTGAAGCTTTCTTT.

The CDR3 DNA reads TGTGCCAGCAGCGCACTAGCGGGAGGGCCATTGAATGAGCAGTTCTTC. Protein product: CASSALAGGPLNEQFF. The chain employs TRBV7-9 and TRBJ2-1; 13 bases match TRBD2. The CDR3 is made up of 16 amino acids. Germline lookup yields CDR1 SEHNR and CDR2 FQNEAQ (reference sequence). Unmatched junction bases numbered 8, after V lost 5 bases and J lost 7 bases.

The chain recombines TRBV20-1 with TRBJ1-2; D gene ambiguous. CDR3 length: 13 amino acids. Germline loops: CDR1 DFQATT, CDR2 SNEGSKA (reference sequence). Trimming removed 3 bases from V and 2 bases from J, with 10 bases in between. CDR3 region: CSASTQLNYGYTF. CDR3 in DNA: TGCAGTGCTAGTACACAGCTAAACTATGGCTACACCTTC.

This chain connects TRBV7-2 to TRBJ2-3; 11 bases agree with TRBD2. Germline V gene data show CDR1 as SGHTA and CDR2 as FQGNSA. CDR3 length: 16 amino acids. V lost 5 bases to trimming and J lost 3 bases; unmatched junction nucleotides: 7. This CDR3 reads CASSLRLAGITDTQYF. The CDR3, as DNA: TGTGCCAGCAGCCTGAGACTAGCGGGGATAACAGATACGCAGTATTTT.

This chain uses TRBV15 with TRBJ1-1, with D unclear. CDR3 length: 13 amino acids. With 4 bases removed from V and 0 bases from J, the gap between germline ends came to 6 bases. Germline-derived CDR1 and CDR2 are LNHNV and YYDKDF (reference sequence). The CDR3 DNA follows: TGTGCCACCAGCAAGGCCTTGAACACTGAAGCTTTCTTT. Protein: CATSKALNTEAFF.